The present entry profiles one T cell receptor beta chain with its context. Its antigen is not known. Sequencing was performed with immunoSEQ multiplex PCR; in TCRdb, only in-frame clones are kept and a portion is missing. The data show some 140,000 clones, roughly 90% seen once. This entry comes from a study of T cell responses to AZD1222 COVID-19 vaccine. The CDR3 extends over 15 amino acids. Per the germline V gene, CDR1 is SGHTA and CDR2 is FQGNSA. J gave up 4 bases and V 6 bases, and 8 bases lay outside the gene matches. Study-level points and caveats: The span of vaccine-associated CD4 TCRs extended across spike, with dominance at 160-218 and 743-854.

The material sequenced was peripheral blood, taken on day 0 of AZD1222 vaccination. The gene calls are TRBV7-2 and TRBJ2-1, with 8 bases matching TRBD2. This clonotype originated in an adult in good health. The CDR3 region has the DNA TGTGCCAGCAGGAAACGGGAGGGGGGATACAATGAGCAGTTCTTC. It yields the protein CASRKREGGYNEQFF.